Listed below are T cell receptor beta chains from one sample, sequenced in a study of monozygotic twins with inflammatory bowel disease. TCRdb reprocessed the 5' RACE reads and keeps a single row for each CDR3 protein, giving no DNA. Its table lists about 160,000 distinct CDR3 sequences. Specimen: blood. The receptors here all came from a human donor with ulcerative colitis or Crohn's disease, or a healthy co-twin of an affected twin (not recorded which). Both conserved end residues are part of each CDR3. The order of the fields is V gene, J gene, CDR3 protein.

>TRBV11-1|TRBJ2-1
CASSLDGLANNEQFF
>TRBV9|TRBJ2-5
CASSTLTSGAETQYF
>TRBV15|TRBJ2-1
CATSRQGIDEQFF
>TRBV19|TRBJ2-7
CASSSTLAGTYEQYF
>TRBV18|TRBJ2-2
CASSPDKGTGELFF
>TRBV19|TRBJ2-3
CASSIGQEPYTDTQYF
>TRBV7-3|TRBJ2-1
CASSSRDSSYNEQFF
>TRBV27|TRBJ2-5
CASRHIAQDQETQYF
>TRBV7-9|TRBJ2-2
CASSRDWTGELFF
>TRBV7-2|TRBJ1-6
CASSLAGGYSPLHF
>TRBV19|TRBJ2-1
CASSIFGSSGSDNEQFF
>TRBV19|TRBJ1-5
CASSTPQGGNQPQHF
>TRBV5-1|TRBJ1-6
CASSLAQNNSPLHF
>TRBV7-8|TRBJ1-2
CASSPGDGLRGYTF
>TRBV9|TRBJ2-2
CASSVGDGANTGELFF
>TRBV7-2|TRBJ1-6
CASSLRVGSPLHF
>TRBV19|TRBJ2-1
CASSDPRDRTSSYNEQFF
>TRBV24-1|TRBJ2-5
CATSGASGESFEETQYF
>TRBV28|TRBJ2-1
CASSPRGHNEQFF
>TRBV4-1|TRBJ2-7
CASSQARRSYEQYF
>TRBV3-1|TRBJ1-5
CASAPGHRNQPQHF
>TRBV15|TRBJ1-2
CATSPLWGSAGYTF
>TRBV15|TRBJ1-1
CATSPGTVNTEAFF
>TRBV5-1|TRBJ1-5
CASSLGGENQPQHF
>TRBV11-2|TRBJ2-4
CASSRTSGIGEQNIQYF
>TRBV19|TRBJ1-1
CASSWAVNTEAFF
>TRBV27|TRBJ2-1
CASSLFGSHNEQFF
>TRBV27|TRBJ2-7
CASSLISSSYEQYF
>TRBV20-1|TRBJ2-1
CSAVTSDLSYNEQFF
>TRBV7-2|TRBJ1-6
CASSPLRQPGSSPLHF
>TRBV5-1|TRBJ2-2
CASSLGMANTGELFF
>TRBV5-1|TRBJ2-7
CASSLRGQGFEQYF
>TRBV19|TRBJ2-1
CASSRRDYSYNEQFF
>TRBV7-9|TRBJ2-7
CASSLSIRYEQYF
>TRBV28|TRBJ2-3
CASSSWTGGGTDTQYF
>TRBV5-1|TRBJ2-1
CASSLSSPTDEQFF
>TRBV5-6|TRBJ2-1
CASSLGVHLNNEQFF
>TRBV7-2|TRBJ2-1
CASRAGVSYNEQFF
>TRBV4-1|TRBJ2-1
CASSQDRGGSLYNEQFF
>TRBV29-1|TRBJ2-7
CSARSQVSYEQYF
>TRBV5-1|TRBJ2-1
CASSLLNRGFNNEQFF
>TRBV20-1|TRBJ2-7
CSASLLFSYEQYF
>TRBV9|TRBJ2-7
CASSVGPGREQYF
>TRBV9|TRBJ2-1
CASSVATGQVYNEQFF
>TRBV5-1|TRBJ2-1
CASSFGGGSANEQFF
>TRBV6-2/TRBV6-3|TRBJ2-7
CASRGSAGHYEQYF
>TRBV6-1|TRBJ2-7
CASSGPTRGVYEQYF
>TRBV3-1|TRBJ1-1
CASSHIWTGRGNTEAFF
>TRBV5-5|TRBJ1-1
CASSFPARVHVSEAFF
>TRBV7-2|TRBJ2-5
CASSGRTGEETQYF
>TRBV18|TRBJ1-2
CASSPKDRNPNYGYTF
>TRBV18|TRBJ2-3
CASSPPGTDTQYF
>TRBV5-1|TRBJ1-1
CASSFDSGGAGNTEAFF
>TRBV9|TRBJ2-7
CASSVNLAGDEQYF
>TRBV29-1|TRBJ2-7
CSVPISGLLSEQYF
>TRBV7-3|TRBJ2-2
CASSFGTGGRNTGELFF
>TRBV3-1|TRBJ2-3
CASSRGINVGLKSDTQYF
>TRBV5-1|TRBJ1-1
CASSLATRNTEAFF
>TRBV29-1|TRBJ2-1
CSVEDQWGNEQFF
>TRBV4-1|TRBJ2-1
CASSHGYPSDPMNEQFF